A single sample is the source of the 25 T cell receptor beta chains below, sequenced in a study of cytomegalovirus exposure and HLA in healthy donors. The PCR was carried out with 60 Vbeta primers and 13 Jbeta primers. This table comes from immunoSEQ multiplex PCR, and its TCRdb copy is limited to in-frame clones, with some not included. The table lists roughly 200,000 clones, more than 75% of them singletons. The sequenced sample consisted of PBMCs. The receptor set was obtained from a young woman in good health and CMV-seropositive.

The genes are TRBV5-4 and TRBJ1-6, with 7 nucleotides matching TRBD1. V shed 4 bases, J shed 9 bases, and the junction held 19 bases outside the gene matches. CDR1 and CDR2 from the germline V gene are SGHNT and YYREEE (reference sequence). The CDR3 extends over 18 amino acids. DNA for the CDR3: TGTGCCAGCAGCCGGCAGCAGACGGGACAGCTCACTCGTTCACCCCTCCACTTT. Residues: CASSRQQTGQLTRSPLHF.

The J gene is TRBJ1-6, the V gene TRBV5-1, with 9 bases fitting TRBD1. V shed 3 bases and J 9 bases; nucleotides not matched to a gene: 4. Germline CDR1 reads SGHRS; CDR2 reads YFSETQ. This CDR3 region has 14 residues. CDR3 sequence: CASSWGQGGSPLHF. The CDR3 region has the DNA TGCGCCAGCAGCTGGGGACAGGGAGGTTCACCCCTCCACTTT.

This chain uses TRBV28 with TRBJ1-5; TRBD1 is a possible D gene (6 bases). V lost 7 bases to trimming and J lost 6 bases, with 19 bases between them. The CDR3 extends over 15 amino acids. CDR1 is MDHEN and CDR2 is SYDVKM in the germline V gene. CDR3 nucleotides: TGTGCCAGCAAGAAGACCAGGGGAATGGTTCAGCCCCAGCATTTT. Translating gives CASKKTRGMVQPQHF.

In this sample, this clone turned up a few times. The V and J genes are TRBV9 and TRBJ2-7; 10 positions agree with TRBD2. This CDR3 has 14 residues. V lost 4 bases, J lost 5 bases, and 6 bases stayed unmatched. In germline, CDR1 is SGDLS, CDR2 YYNGEE. CDR3 nucleotides: TGTGCCAGCAGCCCAAGACTAGCGGGCAACGAGCAGTACTTC. It specifies CASSPRLAGNEQYF. Full variable domain (outside the CDR3, taken from reference TRBV9 and TRBJ2-7): DSGVTQTPKHLITATGQRVTLRCSPRSGDLSVYWYQQSLDQGLQFLIQYYNGEERAKGNILERFSAQQFPDLHSELNLSSLELGDSALYFCASSPRLAGNEQYFGPGTRLTVT.

About this clone itself: The junction shows a germline mismatch at one end, possibly a read error. The chain joins TRBV5-4 to TRBJ2-1, with 11 bases matching TRBD1. Germline lookup yields CDR1 SGHNT and CDR2 YYREEE (reference sequence). The CDR3 length is 17 residues. As DNA, the CDR3 is TGTGCCAACAGCTCCCCCCCGGGACAGGGGGCCTACAATGAGCAGTTCTTC. Amino acid sequence: CANSSPPGQGAYNEQFF.

The chain is built from TRBV25-1 and TRBJ2-5, with 7 bases matching TRBD1. Germline CDR1 and CDR2: MGHDK and SYGVNS. The CDR3 contains 12 residues. The trim removed 7 bases at V and 11 bases at J, leaving 10 bases unmatched. The CDR3 DNA follows: TGTGCCAGCAACAGACAGGGTGGTAAGCAGTACTTC. This gives the protein CASNRQGGKQYF.

This clone was seen a handful of times. The chain links TRBV4-3 to TRBJ2-2, with 8 nucleotides matching TRBD1. The germline V gene has CDR1 LGHNA and CDR2 YSLEER. V shed 5 bases and J 7 bases; nucleotides not matched to a gene: 6. The CDR3 contains 14 residues. The CDR3, as DNA: TGCGCCAGCAGCGTGGACAGGGAGTTCGGGGAGCTGTTTTTT. Encoded protein: CASSVDREFGELFF.

The J gene is TRBJ1-5, the V gene TRBV30, with TRBD1 identical over 11 bases. CDR1 is GTSNPN, CDR2 SVGIG, per germline (reference sequence). Unmatched junction bases numbered 4, after V lost 1 base and J lost 8 bases. This CDR3 spans 14 amino acids. The CDR3 DNA is TGTGCCTGGAGTGCCGGGACAGGGGGTGAGCCCCAGCATTTT. This gives the protein CAWSAGTGGEPQHF.

This clone was seen a handful of times. This chain connects TRBV27 to TRBJ2-3, with TRBD2 as a possible D gene (6 bases). The V end was cut by 0 bases, the J end by 8 bases, with 15 bases between. There are 15 residues in the CDR3. Germline V gene lookup returns CDR1 MNHEY and CDR2 SMNVEV (reference sequence). CDR3 in amino acids: CASSLSGTSAATQYF. CDR3 nucleotide sequence: TGTGCCAGCAGTTTATCGGGGACTTCCGCAGCTACGCAGTATTTT.

In DNA form, the CDR3 reads TGCGCCAGCAGGGACACCCAGACCCCCTTTGCAACTAATGAAAAACTGTTTTTT. Translating it yields CASRDTQTPFATNEKLFF. The V call is TRBV10-1, the J call TRBJ1-4; D may be TRBD1 (5 bases). The germline CDR1 and CDR2 sequences are WNHNN and SYGVQD (reference sequence). Trimming took off 6 bases at V and 0 bases at J, with 20 bases between the two ends. CDR3 size: 18 residues.

The CDR3 sequence is CASVQGGNTEAFF. CDR3 in DNA: TGTGCCAGCGTGCAGGGAGGGAACACTGAAGCTTTCTTT. This sequence joins TRBV28 and TRBJ1-1; D is possibly TRBD1 (5 bases). The V gene lost 8 bases and the J gene lost 1 base, with 11 bases spanning the gap. This CDR3 comprises 13 residues. Germline CDR1 MDHEN, CDR2 SYDVKM. Combining the CDR3 with reference TRBV28 and TRBJ1-1 gives the whole variable domain DVKVTQSSRYLVKRTGEKVFLECVQDMDHENMFWYRQDPGLGLRLIYFSYDVKMKEKGDIPEGYSVSREKKERFSLILESASTNQTSMYLCASVQGGNTEAFFGQGTRLTVV.

This rearrangement joins TRBV6-5 to TRBJ2-7; 10 bases match TRBD1. CDR1 and CDR2 (germline): MNHEY, SVGAGI. J lost 4 bases, V lost 10 bases, and 7 bases had no gene match. CDR3 length equals 13 residues. The CDR3 loop reads CAISRTGGYEQYF. In DNA, the CDR3 is TGTGCCATTTCAAGGACAGGGGGGTACGAGCAGTACTTC.

In regard to this clone: Other DNA sequences in this sample translate to the same CDR3. The chain has TRBV29-1 and TRBJ2-3; D remains ambiguous. Germline V gives CDR1 SQVTM, CDR2 ANQGSEA. Trimming took off 3 bases at V and 0 bases at J, with 4 bases between the two ends. The CDR3 is 12 residues long. Written as DNA, the CDR3 is TGCAGCGTTGACAGTAGCACAGATACGCAGTATTTT. It codes for CSVDSSTDTQYF.

The chain uses TRBV9 and TRBJ1-1; D is undetermined. V was pared by 5 bases and J by 2 bases, with 10 bases between. Looked up from germline, CDR1 is SGDLS and CDR2 is YYNGEE. This CDR3 is 13 amino acids long. CDR3 region: CASSLQVNTEAFF. The CDR3 DNA is TGTGCCAGCAGTCTTCAGGTTAACACTGAAGCTTTCTTT. The full variable domain, in which reference TRBV9 and TRBJ1-1 provide the parts outside the CDR3, is DSGVTQTPKHLITATGQRVTLRCSPRSGDLSVYWYQQSLDQGLQFLIQYYNGEERAKGNILERFSAQQFPDLHSELNLSSLELGDSALYFCASSLQVNTEAFFGQGTRLTVV.

V and J are TRBV15 and TRBJ2-1; D is perhaps TRBD2 (6 bases). Trimming left V 3 bases short and J 8 bases short, with 17 bases between. Germline V gives CDR1 LNHNV, CDR2 YYDKDF (reference sequence). The CDR3 loop spans 15 amino acids. CDR3 region: CATSRAGGPIYEQFF. The CDR3 DNA follows: TGTGCCACCAGCAGGGCAGGAGGGCCAATATATGAGCAGTTCTTC. Combining the CDR3 with reference TRBV15 and TRBJ2-1 gives the whole variable domain DAMVIQNPRYQVTQFGKPVTLSCSQTLNHNVMYWYQQKSSQAPKLLFHYYDKDFNNEADTPDNFQSRRPNTSFCFLDIRSPGLGDTAMYLCATSRAGGPIYEQFFGPGTRLTVL.

This clone was detected only once. The genes are TRBV28 and TRBJ2-1, with D unresolved. The CDR3 sequence is 12 residues long. The V and J ends lost 3 bases and 9 bases respectively, with 9 bases between them. Germline CDR1 MDHEN, CDR2 SYDVKM. For the CDR3, the DNA is TGTGCCAGCAGTTTTCAGGTGGGTGAGCAGTTCTTC. Protein: CASSFQVGEQFF.

The chain has TRBV6-1 and TRBJ1-2, with a tentative D call TRBD1 (5 bases). From germline, CDR1 is MNHNS and CDR2 SASEGT. The CDR3 covers 13 residues. The V gene lost 1 base and the J gene lost 7 bases, with 10 bases spanning the gap. CDR3 protein: CASSEVSGFGYTF. Here the CDR3 DNA reads TGTGCCAGCAGTGAAGTTTCAGGGTTTGGCTACACCTTC.

The chain has TRBV19 and TRBJ2-6; D is possibly TRBD2 (6 bases). The CDR3 has 17 amino acids. Germline CDR1 is LNHDA and CDR2 is SQIVND (reference sequence). V lost 10 bases, J lost 4 bases, and 23 bases lay in between. The chain's CDR3 is CATRPAGRSAGANVLTF. In DNA, the CDR3 is TGTGCCACCCGCCCCGCGGGGCGGTCAGCGGGGGCCAACGTCCTGACTTTC. Based on the CDR3 plus reference TRBV19 and TRBJ2-6, the full variable domain is DGGITQSPKYLFRKEGQNVTLSCEQNLNHDAMYWYRQDPGQGLRLIYYSQIVNDFQKGDIAEGYSVSREKKESFPLTVTSAQKNPTAFYLCATRPAGRSAGANVLTFGAGSRLTVL.

This sequence joins TRBV6-5 and TRBJ1-6; TRBD1 might be the D (5 bases). The germline CDR1 and CDR2 sequences are MNHEY and SVGAGI. The CDR3 consists of 14 residues. V was shortened by 4 bases and J by 4 bases, with 8 bases between the two germline ends. The DNA of the CDR3 is TGTGCCAGCAGTTTACAGGATTATAATTCACCCCTCCACTTT. The encoded protein is CASSLQDYNSPLHF.

The gene calls are TRBV30 and TRBJ2-7; 11 bases fit TRBD1. Germline V CDR1 and CDR2: GTSNPN, SVGIG (reference sequence). With V trimmed by 0 bases and J by 7 bases, 11 bases remained unmatched. The length of the CDR3 is 16 residues. CDR3 DNA sequence: TGTGCCTGGAGTGTACTAACGGGACAGGGGGTACGGGAGCAGTACTTC. Protein sequence: CAWSVLTGQGVREQYF.

This clone has more than one count but fewer than ten. The V gene is TRBV7-9, the J gene TRBJ2-3, with 11 bases fitting TRBD2. Trimming removed 5 bases from V and 5 bases from J; junction bases left unmatched: 6. The CDR3 consists of 15 residues. Germline V gene sequence: CDR1 SEHNR, CDR2 FQNEAQ (reference sequence). CDR3 sequence: CASSPLAGGVDTQYF. CDR3 DNA sequence: TGTGCCAGCAGCCCCCTAGCGGGAGGTGTAGATACGCAGTATTTT.

V is TRBV7-6 and J is TRBJ1-1; D is possibly TRBD1 (5 bases). CDR3 length: 15 amino acids. Between the trimmed V and J ends, which lost 5 bases and 1 base, there was a span of 14 bases. Germline CDR1 and CDR2: SGHVS and FNYEAQ. CDR3 bases: TGTGCCAGCAGCCAAGGTGTCACAGGGAACACTGAAGCTTTCTTT. Its protein product is CASSQGVTGNTEAFF.

The V and J genes are TRBV7-9 and TRBJ2-3, with 9 bases that match TRBD2. CDR3 size: 17 residues. The germline V gene encodes CDR1 SEHNR and CDR2 FQNEAQ (reference sequence). V was pared by 0 bases and J by 2 bases, with 6 bases of the junction left unmatched. The CDR3 DNA follows: TGTGCCAGCAGCTTAGCACGGTCTAGCGGGAACACAGATACGCAGTATTTT. It translates to CASSLARSSGNTDTQYF.

The CDR3: CASSSDSGELFF. Here the CDR3 DNA reads TGTGCCAGCAGTAGCGACAGCGGGGAGCTGTTTTTT. The chain has TRBV2 and TRBJ2-2, with D possibly matching TRBD1 (5 bases). Germline CDR1 SNHLY, CDR2 FYNNEI. The V gene lost 5 bases and the J gene lost 7 bases, with 8 bases spanning the gap. The CDR3 covers 12 residues.

This chain links TRBV28 with TRBJ1-1; TRBD1 agrees at 7 bases. J gave up 1 base and V 3 bases, and 2 bases lay outside the gene matches. The germline V gene has CDR1 MDHEN and CDR2 SYDVKM. The CDR3 loop spans 14 amino acids. The chain's CDR3 is CASSLTGSNTEAFF. The CDR3 DNA reads as TGTGCCAGCAGTTTGACAGGGTCGAACACTGAAGCTTTCTTT.